This T cell receptor (beta chain) emerged from a study of T-cell reconstitution after alpha-beta-depleted transplantation in children. General observations from the study: Several hundred expanded graft clones reportedly were the source of alpha-beta T cells about two months after transplant.

This clonotype was picked up a small number of times. Its antigen is unknown. Unique molecular identifiers were incorporated during preparation of the TCRbeta library. A single record per CDR3 protein comes from TCRdb applying MiXCR to the PCR reads. The profile shows fewer than 400,000 distinct CDR3 sequences, 23% of them singletons. Germline CDR1 LNHDA, CDR2 SQIVND (reference sequence). The CDR3 is 18 residues long. V shed 3 bases and J shed 1 base, with 20 bases lying between them. The chain combines TRBV19 with TRBJ2-3; maybe TRBD2 (5 bases). The TCR sequence derives from a male patient aged 10-17 years who had a stem cell transplant for acute lymphoblastic leukemia, so the T cells may come from the graft donor. This specimen was PBMCs, mostly from graft donor cells, taken 180 days after TCRalphabeta/CD19-depleted stem cell transplant. In DNA, the CDR3 is TGTGCCAGTAGTATCTCCGGGATCCGGAGAAGCCGCACAGATACGCAGTATTTT. Encoded protein: CASSISGIRRSRTDTQYF.